This T cell receptor (beta chain) was recorded in a study of T cells in Graves' hyperthyroidism and ophthalmopathy. Amplification targeted TCR beta CDR3 regions from RNA transcripts. The study used the HTBI primer set for a first-round RT-PCR of the TCR CDR3. TCRdb passed the multiplex PCR reads through MiXCR, listing each CDR3 protein once. The sample holds about 610,000 distinct CDR3 sequences, over 12% seen once. Exclusion followed for patients with uncontrolled infection, other autoimmune disease, pregnancy or lactation. Clinicians diagnosed patients from clinical symptoms, serum thyroxine and TRAb, thyroid ultrasound and orbital computed tomography. Germline trimming cut 4 bases from V and 4 bases from J; bases unmatched to any gene: 1. The CDR3 loop spans 13 amino acids. Germline lookup yields CDR1 MNHNS and CDR2 SASEGT. About this clonotype itself: Its specificity is not known.

General study points: Ophthalmopathy prediction by the model preceded onset by a median about 6.5 months.

The source of this sequence is a woman in her forties with Graves' ophthalmopathy. The chain joins TRBV6-1 to TRBJ2-3, with 8 bases that match TRBD2. Sequencing was carried out using blood. This CDR3 is CASSVGRADTQYF. The CDR3 nucleotides are TGTGCCAGCAGTGTCGGGAGGGCAGATACGCAGTATTTT.